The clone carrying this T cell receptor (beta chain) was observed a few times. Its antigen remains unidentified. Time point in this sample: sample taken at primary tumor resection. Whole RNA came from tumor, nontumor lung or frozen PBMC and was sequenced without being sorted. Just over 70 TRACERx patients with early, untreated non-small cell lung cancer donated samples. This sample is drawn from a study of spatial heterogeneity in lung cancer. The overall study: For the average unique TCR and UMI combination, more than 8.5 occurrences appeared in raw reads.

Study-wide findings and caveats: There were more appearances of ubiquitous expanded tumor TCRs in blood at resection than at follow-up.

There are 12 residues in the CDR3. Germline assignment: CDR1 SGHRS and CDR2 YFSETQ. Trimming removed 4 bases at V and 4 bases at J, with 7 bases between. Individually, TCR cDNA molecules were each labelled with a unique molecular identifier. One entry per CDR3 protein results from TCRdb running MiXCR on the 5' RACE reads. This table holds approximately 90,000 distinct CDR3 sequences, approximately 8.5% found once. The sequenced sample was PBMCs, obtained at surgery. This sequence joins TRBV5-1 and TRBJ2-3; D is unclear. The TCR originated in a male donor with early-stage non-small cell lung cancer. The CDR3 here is CASSAPADTQYF. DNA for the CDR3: TGCGCCAGCAGCGCCCCTGCAGATACGCAGTATTTT.